The 3 T cell receptor beta chains below come from one sample, sequenced in a study of T cells in localized non-small cell lung cancer. Only in-frame clones appear in the TCRdb table, and some are missing; sequencing was by immunoSEQ multiplex PCR. The sample lists 20,000 to 30,000 clones; approximately 86% were seen once. Sequenced material: peripheral blood, taken before any cancer treatment. The receptors stem from a female donor at least 60 years old with stage I lung adenocarcinoma.

This clone has a single count. V gene TRBV29-1 combines with J gene TRBJ2-1; D is ambiguous. This CDR3 has 11 amino acids. Germline-derived CDR1 and CDR2 are SQVTM and ANQGSEA. Between the trimmed V and J ends, which lost 0 bases and 10 bases, there was a span of 7 bases. CDR3 region: CSVEDRVEQFF. DNA for the CDR3: TGCAGCGTTGAAGATCGAGTAGAGCAGTTCTTC.

The chain couples TRBV5-1 to TRBJ2-2; D unresolved. The CDR3 contains 14 residues. In germline, CDR1 is SGHRS, CDR2 YFSETQ. V was shortened by 1 base and J by 1 base, with 5 bases between the two germline ends. The CDR3 region has the DNA TGCGCCAGCAGCTTGACCGTGAACACCGGGGAGCTGTTTTTT. It encodes CASSLTVNTGELFF.

CDR3 sequence: CASSLGQGGWGEAFF. The CDR3 DNA follows: TGTGCCAGCAGTTTAGGGCAGGGAGGTTGGGGTGAAGCTTTCTTT. The chain recombines TRBV27 with TRBJ1-1; D is perhaps TRBD1 (5 bases). V was trimmed by 2 bases and J by 7 bases, leaving 17 bases between them. The CDR3 length is 15 residues. Germline loops: CDR1 MNHEY, CDR2 SMNVEV (reference sequence).